These 20 T cell receptor beta chains were all obtained from the same sample, sequenced in a study of blood T cell repertoires in COVID-19. Repertoires were generated with immunoSEQ multiplex PCR, while TCRdb's copy carries only in-frame clones and drops some. The sample consists of about 180,000 clones, around 84% of them appearing once. The sample was PBMCs or T cells enriched from blood (not recorded which). Every receptor here comes from a man between 50 and 59 years old who had recovered from COVID-19.

The V gene is TRBV19, the J gene TRBJ1-5; D is undetermined. This CDR3 has 15 amino acids. Trimming took off 6 bases at V and 0 bases at J, with 12 bases between the two ends. Germline V gene sequence: CDR1 LNHDA, CDR2 SQIVND (reference sequence). CDR3 in DNA: TGTGCCAGTAGCACTAAATTATATAGCAATCAGCCCCAGCATTTT. Residues: CASSTKLYSNQPQHF.

CDR3 residues: CSVRIRTGPYEQYF. In DNA, the CDR3 is TGCAGCGTCCGCATTAGGACAGGTCCCTACGAGCAGTACTTC. The rearrangement uses TRBV29-1 and TRBJ2-7, with TRBD1 matching 7 bases. This CDR3 comprises 14 residues. The V gene end was trimmed by 6 bases and the J gene end by 2 bases; junction bases not matched to a gene: 10. Germline loops: CDR1 SQVTM, CDR2 ANQGSEA.

This chain connects TRBV7-9 to TRBJ1-6, with unresolved D. Germline V gene sequence: CDR1 SEHNR, CDR2 FQNEAQ (reference sequence). V lost 1 base to trimming and J lost 8 bases, with 9 bases between them. This CDR3 comprises 14 residues. Here the CDR3 DNA reads TGTGCCAGCAGCTTAGGTCGTTCGGATTCACCCCTCCACTTT. Translating it yields CASSLGRSDSPLHF.

The rearrangement uses TRBV7-3 and TRBJ2-5, with 12 bases lining up with TRBD1. Trimming removed 5 bases from V and 5 bases from J; junction bases left unmatched: 3. In germline, CDR1 is SGHTA, CDR2 FQGTGA. The CDR3 runs 14 residues. CDR3 nucleotide sequence: TGTGCCAGCAGCACGGGACAGGGGGCTGAGACCCAGTACTTC. Translating gives CASSTGQGAETQYF.

J is TRBJ2-3 and V is TRBV6-4; a possible D gene is TRBD1 (5 bases). This CDR3 has 12 amino acids. Germline-derived CDR1 and CDR2 are MRHNA and SNTAGT. V lost 4 bases, J lost 4 bases, and 6 bases lay in between. CDR3 coding DNA: TGTGCCAGCAGTGCAGGGTCAGATACGCAGTATTTT. This encodes CASSAGSDTQYF.

The V call is TRBV19, the J call TRBJ2-1; possible D gene TRBD1, 6 bases. CDR1 and CDR2 from the germline V gene are LNHDA and SQIVND (reference sequence). This CDR3 region has 14 residues. V lost 5 bases, J lost 5 bases, and 13 bases lay in between. The CDR3 spells CASSQGWSDNEQFF. The CDR3 nucleotides read TGTGCCAGTAGTCAGGGGTGGTCGGACAATGAGCAGTTCTTC. Complete variable domain (other parts from reference TRBV19 and TRBJ2-1): DGGITQSPKYLFRKEGQNVTLSCEQNLNHDAMYWYRQDPGQGLRLIYYSQIVNDFQKGDIAEGYSVSREKKESFPLTVTSAQKNPTAFYLCASSQGWSDNEQFFGPGTRLTVL.

The rearrangement uses TRBV4-1 and TRBJ2-7, with a possible D match to TRBD2 (5 bases). Germline V lookup: CDR1 MGHRA, CDR2 YSYEKL. The CDR3 contains 17 residues. V dropped 0 bases and J dropped 7 bases, with 22 bases sitting between them. Written as DNA, the CDR3 is TGCGCCAGCAGCCAAGAAGGAACGAGGGTCCGGGGTAGAGAGCAGTACTTC. It encodes CASSQEGTRVRGREQYF.

This clone was seen only a few times. This chain joins TRBV6-4 and TRBJ1-4, with a possible D match to TRBD1 (6 bases). CDR1 and CDR2 (germline): MRHNA, SNTAGT. Trimming removed 7 bases at V and 17 bases at J, with 23 bases between. There are 13 residues in the CDR3. In DNA form, the CDR3 reads TGTGCCAGCACTCACGGGGTAATCTGGACAGACTTTTTT. Translation gives CASTHGVIWTDFF.

The V and J genes are TRBV6-5 and TRBJ1-1; TRBD1 might be the D (6 bases). Trimming cost V 7 bases and J 6 bases, with 12 bases left between them. Germline V gene sequence: CDR1 MNHEY, CDR2 SVGAGI. The CDR3 covers 12 residues. DNA of the CDR3: TGTGCCAGCACCCGAGGGGGACCTGAAGCTTTCTTT. Encoded protein: CASTRGGPEAFF.

This chain uses TRBV7-8 with TRBJ1-2; D may be TRBD1 (6 bases). This CDR3 comprises 13 residues. Germline assignment: CDR1 SGHVS and CDR2 FQNEAQ. V was cut by 3 bases and J by 4 bases, with 9 bases left in between. For the CDR3, the DNA is TGTGCCAGCAGCTTTACGGACAGCTATGGCTACACCTTC. This encodes CASSFTDSYGYTF. Full variable domain (missing parts from reference TRBV7-8 and TRBJ1-2): GAGVSQSPRYKVAKRGQDVALRCDPISGHVSLFWYQQALGQGPEFLTYFQNEAQLDKSGLPSDRFFAERPEGSVSTLKIQRTQQEDSAVYLCASSFTDSYGYTFGSGTRLTVV.

The CDR3: CASSVGPGRTEAFF. In nucleotides, the CDR3 is TGTGCCAGCTCCGTGGGGCCAGGCCGCACTGAAGCTTTCTTT. The chain uses TRBV6-4 and TRBJ1-1; weak D call: TRBD1 (5 bases). The V and J ends lost 8 bases and 4 bases respectively, with 17 bases between them. The CDR3 is 14 residues long. CDR1 MRHNA and CDR2 SNTAGT come from the germline V gene.

V usage is TRBV4-2 and J usage is TRBJ2-1; 8 bases agree with TRBD1. The CDR3 runs 15 residues. Germline V lookup: CDR1 LGHNA, CDR2 YNFKEQ. V was clipped by 0 bases and J by 7 bases; unmatched bases: 5. CDR3 in DNA: TGTGCCAGCAGCCAAGATGCAGGGGGCGGAAATGAGCAGTTCTTC. As protein: CASSQDAGGGNEQFF.

The chain joins TRBV24-1 to TRBJ1-2; 9 bases fit TRBD1. Germline CDR1 and CDR2: KGHDR and SFDVKD. CDR3 length equals 16 residues. V was pared by 3 bases and J by 1 base, with 5 bases of the junction left unmatched. The CDR3 DNA is TGTGCCACCAGTGATAAGGACAGGGGCCTTAACTATGGCTACACCTTC. Residues: CATSDKDRGLNYGYTF.

V usage is TRBV3-1 (or the pseudogene TRBV3-2) and J usage is TRBJ2-7; weak D call: TRBD1 (6 bases). CDR1 LGHDT and CDR2 YNNKEL come from the germline V gene (reference sequence). V was clipped by 2 bases and J by 12 bases, with 14 bases between them. This CDR3 contains 12 residues. CDR3 region: CASSQTGRDMYF. DNA of the CDR3: TGTGCCAGCAGCCAAACAGGACGGGACATGTACTTC.

This chain uses TRBV19 with TRBJ2-7, with 7 bases aligning to TRBD2. V dropped 4 bases and J dropped 0; count of bases not matched to a gene: 9. Germline CDR1 reads LNHDA; CDR2 reads SQIVND (reference sequence). The length of the CDR3 is 16 residues. CDR3 DNA: TGTGCCAGTAGTAGTGCCGGGACTATCTACTCCTACGAGCAGTACTTC. Its translation: CASSSAGTIYSYEQYF.

This chain connects TRBV4-1 to TRBJ2-3; 8 positions agree with TRBD2. CDR1 MGHRA and CDR2 YSYEKL come from the germline V gene. Unmatched junction bases numbered 9, after V lost 4 bases and J lost 0 bases. There are 17 residues in the CDR3. The CDR3 sequence: CASSLRGAPTSTDTQYF. CDR3 DNA sequence: TGCGCCAGCAGCCTGCGGGGGGCCCCCACTAGCACAGATACGCAGTATTTT.

The chain joins TRBV10-3 to TRBJ1-4; D unclear. Trimming shortened V by 0 bases and J by 0 bases, and 11 bases separated the two germline ends. Germline lookup yields CDR1 ENHRY and CDR2 SYGVKD. This CDR3 region has 17 residues. In DNA form, the CDR3 reads TGTGCCATCAGTGAGTCGTTAGTTCCTGCAACTAATGAAAAACTGTTTTTT. This gives the protein CAISESLVPATNEKLFF.

The chain couples TRBV28 to TRBJ1-2; perhaps TRBD1 as D (6 bases). Germline-derived CDR1 and CDR2 are MDHEN and SYDVKM. Trimming removed 5 bases at V and 2 bases at J, with 9 bases between. The CDR3 has 13 amino acids. CDR3 DNA: TGTGCCAGCAGTAAGACAGGAAACTATGGCTACACCTTC. It translates to CASSKTGNYGYTF.

The chain couples TRBV3-1 (or the pseudogene TRBV3-2) to TRBJ1-1; 9 positions match TRBD1. CDR3 size: 16 residues. Germline V lookup: CDR1 LGHDT, CDR2 YNNKEL (reference sequence). Unmatched junction bases numbered 12, after V lost 5 bases and J lost 5 bases. Here the CDR3 reads CASSSRRTGGFTEAFF. The DNA of the CDR3 is TGTGCCAGCAGCTCTCGTCGCACAGGGGGCTTTACTGAAGCTTTCTTT.

In this sample, this clone turned up once. V and J are TRBV7-9 and TRBJ2-5; D is ambiguous. The CDR3 sequence is 13 residues long. Trimming stripped 3 bases from V and 2 bases from J, with 7 bases between. From germline, CDR1 is SEHNR and CDR2 FQNEAQ (reference sequence). CDR3 sequence: CASSFFEQETQYF. CDR3 nucleotides: TGTGCCAGCAGCTTTTTTGAGCAAGAGACCCAGTACTTC.